The next 29 T cell receptor beta chains were all read from a single sample in a study of breast tumors, draining lymph nodes, adjacent tissues. TCRdb analysed the multiplex PCR reads with MiXCR anew, one entry per CDR3 protein. The repertoire includes approximately 28,000 distinct CDR3 sequences, over 55% of them detected once, and about 18% sits in the top ten. Input material: breast tumor tissue. All receptors derive from a female donor with breast cancer. Some clones in this sample may be carry-over from other donors' samples.

This clonotype appeared many times. DNA of the CDR3: TGTGCCAGCAGCCCAAGACAGAAGGGCACTGAAGCTTTCTTT. It encodes CASSPRQKGTEAFF. The chain carries TRBV6-5 and TRBJ1-1, with D possibly being TRBD1 (5 bases). There are 14 residues in the CDR3. The V and J ends lost 6 bases and 4 bases respectively, with 15 bases between them. Germline values: CDR1 MNHEY, CDR2 SVGAGI.

The chain links TRBV7-2 to TRBJ2-5; tentative D call: TRBD1 (6 bases). This CDR3 contains 13 residues. Per germline, CDR1 SGHTA and CDR2 FQGNSA. V lost 2 bases and J 5 bases, leaving 9 bases between the germline ends. CDR3 sequence reads: CASSLRGLETQYF. The DNA of the CDR3 is TGTGCCAGCAGCTTAAGGGGGTTGGAGACCCAGTACTTC.

The chain uses TRBV2 and TRBJ1-4, with D possibly being TRBD1 (6 bases). The germline gives CDR1 SNHLY, CDR2 FYNNEI. The CDR3 sequence is 12 residues long. Trimming took 8 bases from V and 8 from J, leaving 12 bases between them. In DNA form, the CDR3 reads TGTGCCAGCCACAGGGCAGGAGAAAAACTGTTTTTT. Encoded protein: CASHRAGEKLFF. Variable domain in full (rest from reference TRBV2 and TRBJ1-4): EPEVTQTPSHQVTQMGQEVILRCVPISNHLYFYWYRQILGQKVEFLVSFYNNEISEKSEIFDDQFSVERPDGSNFTLKIRSTKLEDSAMYFCASHRAGEKLFFGSGTQLSVL.

V gene TRBV20-1 combines with J gene TRBJ2-6, with D hard to call. This CDR3 comprises 14 residues. Germline values: CDR1 DFQATT, CDR2 SNEGSKA (reference sequence). Trimming took off 3 bases at V and 5 bases at J, with 11 bases between the two ends. The CDR3 sequence: CSASHLLWANVLTF. For the CDR3, the DNA is TGCAGTGCTAGTCACTTACTTTGGGCCAACGTCCTGACTTTC.

The chain's CDR3 is CASSVGTATDTQYF. The CDR3 region has the DNA TGTGCCAGCAGTGTTGGGACAGCCACAGATACGCAGTATTTT. This chain joins TRBV2 and TRBJ2-3; 7 bases are a match to TRBD1. Looked up from germline, CDR1 is SNHLY and CDR2 is FYNNEI. The CDR3 extends over 14 amino acids. Trimming removed 4 bases from V and 2 bases from J; junction bases left unmatched: 3.

The chain carries TRBV7-9 and TRBJ2-5, with 8 positions matching TRBD2. The CDR3 sequence is 17 residues long. Germline assignment: CDR1 SEHNR and CDR2 FQNEAQ (reference sequence). Trimming removed 5 bases from V and 1 base from J; junction bases left unmatched: 12. CDR3 residues: CASSLLSGREVQETQYF. CDR3 bases: TGTGCCAGCAGCCTACTGAGTGGGCGGGAGGTCCAAGAGACCCAGTACTTC.

The chain combines TRBV7-9 with TRBJ2-1; TRBD1 matches 9 bases. Looked up from germline, CDR1 is SEHNR and CDR2 is FQNEAQ (reference sequence). The ends lost 3 bases at V and 8 bases at J; junction bases unmatched: 8. This CDR3 contains 15 residues. The CDR3 region is CASSFGQGSHYEQFF. For the CDR3, the DNA is TGTGCCAGCAGCTTTGGACAGGGGTCACACTATGAGCAGTTCTTC.

This clonotype appeared many times. Since no conserved phenylalanine or tryptophan closes the CDR3, a read error is the likely cause. This chain connects TRBV4-2 to TRBJ2-7, with D perhaps being TRBD1 or TRBD2 (5 bases each). In germline, CDR1 is LGHNA, CDR2 YNFKEQ. The CDR3 has 15 amino acids. V was trimmed by 4 bases and J by 1 base, leaving 14 bases between them. CDR3 loop: CASSPEGMSSYEQYL. The DNA for the CDR3 is TGTGCCAGCAGCCCTGAGGGGATGTCGTCCTACGAGCAGTACCTC.

This clonotype was recorded at least ten times. The chain links TRBV6-1 to TRBJ1-5; tentatively, D is TRBD1 (5 bases). Germline assignment: CDR1 MNHNS and CDR2 SASEGT. This CDR3 is 14 amino acids long. V was shortened by 1 base and J by 6 bases, with 10 bases between the two germline ends. The CDR3 DNA is TGTGCCAGCAGTGAAGTGAGGGGCGGTCAGCCCCAGCATTTT. This sequence encodes CASSEVRGGQPQHF.

This clonotype was found many times. V gene TRBV20-1 combines with J gene TRBJ2-2; TRBD2 matches at 8 bases. CDR1 DFQATT and CDR2 SNEGSKA come from the germline V gene (reference sequence). The CDR3 has 16 amino acids. With V trimmed by 0 bases and J by 2 bases, 5 bases remained unmatched. CDR3 coding DNA: TGCAGTGCTAGAGACCGTAGCGGGGCAAACACCGGGGAGCTGTTTTTT. Its protein product is CSARDRSGANTGELFF.

This chain connects TRBV6-1 to TRBJ2-5; D uncertain. Between the trimmed V and J ends, which lost 7 bases and 2 bases, there was a span of 14 bases. This CDR3 is 14 amino acids long. Germline-derived CDR1 and CDR2 are MNHNS and SASEGT. This CDR3 is CASTLISRQETQYF. As DNA, the CDR3 is TGTGCCAGCACTCTAATTTCGAGACAAGAGACCCAGTACTTC.

This clonotype came up a few times. As DNA, the CDR3 is TGCAGTGCTAGAGATCCCTCCATCGGCGAGCAGTACTTC. Amino acid sequence: CSARDPSIGEQYF. The chain links TRBV20-1 to TRBJ2-7; no definite D call. Germline V gene lookup returns CDR1 DFQATT and CDR2 SNEGSKA (reference sequence). The germline V and J ends were trimmed by 0 bases and 6 bases, with 12 bases remaining between them. The CDR3 has 13 amino acids.

This clonotype is labeled medium-sized. The V call is TRBV7-9, the J call TRBJ1-2; a possible D gene is TRBD1 (5 bases). V gave up 1 base and J gave up 1 base, with 10 bases separating them. The CDR3 is 15 amino acids. From germline, CDR1 is SEHNR and CDR2 FQNEAQ (reference sequence). The CDR3 sequence: CASSLDGGGNYGYTF. CDR3 bases: TGTGCCAGCAGCTTAGACGGGGGAGGTAACTATGGCTACACCTTC.

The chain is built from TRBV12-3 or TRBV12-4 and TRBJ1-5; D possibly corresponds to TRBD1 (5 bases). V shed 6 bases and J shed 6 bases, with 9 bases lying between them. This CDR3 is built from 12 residues. The CDR3 spells CASSNRLQPQHF. CDR3 in DNA: TGTGCCAGCAGCAACAGGCTTCAGCCCCAGCATTTT.

The chain couples TRBV5-1 to TRBJ2-7, with D possibly called TRBD1 or TRBD2 (5 bases each). Looked up from germline, CDR1 is SGHRS and CDR2 is YFSETQ. V was cut by 2 bases and J by 4 bases, with 16 bases left in between. This CDR3 is built from 15 residues. The CDR3 region has the DNA TGCGCCAGCAGCTTTTCCGGGGCAAAGCGGTACGAGCAGTACTTC. It encodes CASSFSGAKRYEQYF.

This sequence joins TRBV2 and TRBJ1-4, with D unclear. CDR3 length equals 12 residues. Germline loops: CDR1 SNHLY, CDR2 FYNNEI. The V end was cut by 1 base, the J end by 8 bases, with 5 bases between. The CDR3 DNA sequence: TGTGCCAGCAGTGAAGGGTTCGAAAAACTGTTTTTT. Translation: CASSEGFEKLFF.

The genes are TRBV19 and TRBJ2-7, with D possibly called TRBD1 or TRBD2 (5 bases each). Trimming took off 5 bases at V and 3 bases at J, with 8 bases between the two ends. Germline V gene lookup returns CDR1 LNHDA and CDR2 SQIVND (reference sequence). This CDR3 has 12 amino acids. CDR3 residues: CASSGGGYEQYF. The CDR3 DNA reads as TGTGCCAGTAGTGGTGGGGGCTACGAGCAGTACTTC.

The chain uses TRBV11-2 and TRBJ2-7; TRBD1 agrees at 10 bases. CDR1 SGHAT and CDR2 FQNNGV come from the germline V gene. CDR3 size: 15 residues. V trimming: 4 bases; J trimming: 2 bases; junction bases outside the gene matches: 5. This CDR3 is CASSSETGGTYEQYF. The CDR3 DNA reads TGTGCCAGCAGCTCCGAGACAGGGGGCACCTACGAGCAGTACTTC.

This rearrangement joins TRBV20-1 to TRBJ1-5; 9 nucleotides agree with TRBD1. V trimming: 5 bases; J trimming: 4 bases; junction bases outside the gene matches: 6. Looked up from germline, CDR1 is DFQATT and CDR2 is SNEGSKA (reference sequence). The CDR3 has 14 amino acids. DNA of the CDR3: TGCAGTGCTCCGGACAGGGGTCGAAATCAGCCCCAGCATTTT. Protein: CSAPDRGRNQPQHF.

J is TRBJ2-1 and V is TRBV7-9; D is uncertain. V lost 4 bases and J 1 base, leaving 11 bases between the germline ends. The CDR3 contains 15 residues. Germline V gene lookup returns CDR1 SEHNR and CDR2 FQNEAQ (reference sequence). CDR3 sequence: CASSSQRWSYNEQFF. The CDR3 bases are TGTGCCAGCAGCTCCCAACGGTGGTCCTACAATGAGCAGTTCTTC.

This clonotype showed up many times. The V and J genes are TRBV7-8 and TRBJ1-5; unclear D gene. Looked up from germline, CDR1 is SGHVS and CDR2 is FQNEAQ. The CDR3 is made up of 17 amino acids. V dropped 5 bases and J dropped 2 bases, with 19 bases sitting between them. CDR3 in amino acids: CASSPGEGRWGNQPQHF. As DNA, the CDR3 is TGTGCCAGCAGCCCCGGGGAGGGTCGTTGGGGCAATCAGCCCCAGCATTTT.

The rearrangement links TRBV19 to TRBJ2-3, with a tentative D call TRBD2 (7 bases). The CDR3 runs 16 residues. V was trimmed by 3 bases and J by 7 bases, leaving 20 bases between them. Looked up from germline, CDR1 is LNHDA and CDR2 is SQIVND (reference sequence). The CDR3 sequence is CASSINRGAPGHTQYF. CDR3 nucleotides: TGTGCCAGTAGTATTAACCGGGGGGCCCCGGGACATACGCAGTATTTT.

Regarding this clonotype: The CDR3 ends on some other residue instead of the conserved phenylalanine or tryptophan, so this is likely a read error. The chain joins TRBV2 to TRBJ1-4; 8 bases align to TRBD1. Germline values: CDR1 SNHLY, CDR2 FYNNEI. The trim removed 7 bases at V and 8 bases at J, leaving 6 bases unmatched. The CDR3 is made up of 13 amino acids. CDR3 coding DNA: TGTGCCAGCAACGGACAGGGAAGGGAAAAACTGTTTCTT. Protein product: CASNGQGREKLFL.

This rearrangement joins TRBV9 to TRBJ2-6; no reliable D call. The CDR3 covers 16 residues. V lost 0 bases and J 2 bases, leaving 9 bases between the germline ends. Per germline, CDR1 SGDLS and CDR2 YYNGEE. The CDR3 here is CASSVAQVPGANVLTF. The CDR3 DNA sequence: TGTGCCAGCAGCGTAGCTCAGGTCCCTGGGGCCAACGTCCTGACTTTC.

This clonotype is large (0.1 to 1%) by share. The chain links TRBV28 to TRBJ1-6; the D is unclear. CDR1 MDHEN and CDR2 SYDVKM come from the germline V gene. V lost 8 bases and J 0 bases, leaving 11 bases between the germline ends. CDR3 size: 15 residues. CDR3 residues: CASEPLSSYNSPLHF. The CDR3 DNA is TGTGCCAGCGAACCCTTGAGCTCCTATAATTCACCCCTCCACTTT.

On this clonotype itself: The CDR3 does not close with the conserved phenylalanine or tryptophan, likely indicating a read error. It is unclear where the CDR3 begins or ends on the DNA, so no DNA is shown, and the CDR3 is as TCRdb lists it. The chain links TRBV5-1 to TRBJ2-3; the table assigns TRBD1, which was not confirmed against the DNA. Germline lookup yields CDR1 SGHRS and CDR2 YFSETQ. The CDR3 is made up of 17 amino acids, end residues included. This CDR3 reads CASTTGGPGSGRPPPIN.

The chain has TRBV29-1 and TRBJ1-4; weak D call: TRBD1 (6 bases). Trimming pared 7 bases from V and 3 bases from J, leaving 36 bases between. CDR3 length equals 21 residues. CDR1 and CDR2 (germline): SQVTM, ANQGSEA. The CDR3, as DNA: TGCAGCGACACACCGGGACACACCTGGGGCCAACGTCCTGGGGCTAATGAAAAACTGTTTTTT. Protein sequence: CSDTPGHTWGQRPGANEKLFF.

This clonotype was found many times. The genes are TRBV6-5 and TRBJ1-5, with a weak D call TRBD1 (6 bases). Trimming cost V 6 bases and J 6 bases, with 18 bases left between them. The CDR3 sequence is 15 residues long. CDR1 is MNHEY, CDR2 SVGAGI, per germline. CDR3 sequence: CASSSQGRVGQPQHF. The DNA for the CDR3 is TGTGCCAGCAGCTCTCAGGGGAGGGTTGGTCAGCCCCAGCATTTT.

The genes are TRBV2 and TRBJ1-5; 7 bases agree with TRBD1. This CDR3 region has 16 residues. Per the germline V gene, CDR1 is SNHLY and CDR2 is FYNNEI. Germline trimming cut 2 bases from V and 4 bases from J; bases unmatched to any gene: 8. The chain's CDR3 is CASSERTGQGNQPQHF. Here the CDR3 DNA reads TGTGCCAGCAGTGAACGGACAGGCCAGGGTAATCAGCCCCAGCATTTT.